This T cell receptor (beta chain) came from a study of cytomegalovirus exposure and HLA in healthy donors. The data were produced by immunoSEQ multiplex PCR, yet TCRdb's version contains in-frame clones alone and is incomplete. This table holds fewer than 250,000 clones, 75% to 90% found once. Sequenced material: PBMCs. This clonotype was obtained from a woman in her 30s in good health and CMV-seropositive.

The CDR3 region is CASSFLRYTEAFF. The DNA for the CDR3 is TGTGCCAGCAGCTTTCTCAGGTACACTGAAGCTTTCTTT. The rearrangement uses TRBV5-6 and TRBJ1-1; unclear D gene. Between the trimmed V and J ends, which lost 2 bases and 3 bases, there was a span of 8 bases. The CDR3 sequence is 13 residues long. Germline loops: CDR1 SGHDT, CDR2 YYEEEE.